Following are 20 T cell receptor beta chains from one sample sequenced in a study of blood T cell repertoires in COVID-19. Measured with immunoSEQ multiplex PCR; TCRdb has only the in-frame clones, and not every one. The sample yields approximately 270,000 clones, 86% seen once. What was sequenced was PBMCs or T cells enriched from blood (not recorded which). These receptors were taken from a middle-aged man who had recovered from COVID-19.

DNA for the CDR3: TGTGCCAGTAGTATAGTTGACAGTTCCTACGAGCAGTACTTC. Amino acids: CASSIVDSSYEQYF. The V call is TRBV19, the J call TRBJ2-7; maybe TRBD1 (5 bases). V gave up 1 base and J gave up 1 base, with 8 bases separating them. The CDR3 spans 14 residues. In germline, CDR1 is LNHDA, CDR2 SQIVND (reference sequence).

CDR3 DNA: TGTGCCAGCAGCGCGACAGGGGGGCGAACTGAAGCTTTCTTT. It translates to CASSATGGRTEAFF. This chain links TRBV7-3 with TRBJ1-1; 9 bases agree with TRBD1. Trimming removed 5 bases from V and 5 bases from J; junction bases left unmatched: 6. The length of the CDR3 is 14 residues. Germline V CDR1 and CDR2: SGHTA, FQGTGA. The entire variable domain, with the rest obtained from reference TRBV7-3 and TRBJ1-1, is as follows: GAGVSQTPSNKVTEKGKYVELRCDPISGHTALYWYRQSLGQGPEFLIYFQGTGAADDSGLPNDRFFAVRPEGSVSTLKIQRTERGDSAVYLCASSATGGRTEAFFGQGTRLTVV.

V usage is TRBV5-5 and J usage is TRBJ1-1; TRBD1 matches at 9 bases. Looked up from germline, CDR1 is SGHKS and CDR2 is YYEKEE (reference sequence). Trimming cost V 3 bases and J 3 bases; bases outside gene matches: 3. This CDR3 is 14 amino acids long. This CDR3 is CASSSGQGHTEAFF. In DNA, the CDR3 is TGTGCCAGCAGCTCCGGACAGGGGCACACTGAAGCTTTCTTT.

V is TRBV6-2 or TRBV6-3 and J is TRBJ2-3; the match to TRBD2 covers 11 bases. The CDR3 length is 18 residues. The germline V gene has CDR1 MNHEY and CDR2 SVGEGT. V lost 0 bases and J lost 1; bases outside the gene matches: 6. The CDR3 DNA is TGTGCCAGCAGTTACTCGAACCTAGCGGGAGGAGGCACAGATACGCAGTATTTT. It yields the protein CASSYSNLAGGGTDTQYF.

The rearrangement uses TRBV3-1 (or the pseudogene TRBV3-2) and TRBJ2-1; 11 bases are shared with TRBD2. This CDR3 comprises 15 residues. The V gene end was trimmed by 3 bases and the J gene end by 10 bases; junction bases not matched to a gene: 8. Germline values: CDR1 LGHDT, CDR2 YNNKEL (reference sequence). The CDR3 loop reads CASSQTLAGGGEQFF. For the CDR3, the DNA is TGTGCCAGCAGCCAGACCCTAGCGGGGGGTGGGGAGCAGTTCTTC.

This chain joins TRBV24-1 and TRBJ1-5, with 7 nucleotides matching TRBD1. The CDR3 spans 15 residues. The V gene end was trimmed by 3 bases and the J gene end by 7 bases; junction bases not matched to a gene: 8. Germline V gives CDR1 KGHDR, CDR2 SFDVKD. CDR3: CATSDTDRVGQPQHF. The DNA for the CDR3 is TGTGCCACCAGTGATACCGACAGGGTGGGACAGCCCCAGCATTTT.

The chain recombines TRBV11-2 with TRBJ2-7; maybe TRBD2 (6 bases). From germline, CDR1 is SGHAT and CDR2 FQNNGV. CDR3 length: 14 residues. Trimming removed 3 bases from V and 2 bases from J, with 11 bases in between. CDR3 region: CASSFGTSAYEQYF. CDR3 DNA: TGTGCCAGCAGCTTTGGGACTTCGGCCTACGAGCAGTACTTC. The entire variable domain, with the rest obtained from reference TRBV11-2 and TRBJ2-7, is as follows: EAGVAQSPRYKIIEKRQSVAFWCNPISGHATLYWYQQILGQGPKLLIQFQNNGVVDDSQLPKDRFSAERLKGVDSTLKIQPAKLEDSAVYLCASSFGTSAYEQYFGPGTRLTVT.

The gene calls are TRBV5-1 and TRBJ2-7, with TRBD1 matching 7 bases. The CDR3 extends over 15 amino acids. J was trimmed by 3 bases and V by 4 bases; bases with no gene match: 10. Looked up from germline, CDR1 is SGHRS and CDR2 is YFSETQ. CDR3 DNA: TGCGCCAGCAGCCAGGGGACAGTAGGACTCTACGAGCAGTACTTC. This sequence encodes CASSQGTVGLYEQYF.

This chain connects TRBV19 to TRBJ1-5, with D uncertain. Trimming left V 4 bases short and J 3 bases short, with 13 bases between. There are 15 residues in the CDR3. The germline V gene encodes CDR1 LNHDA and CDR2 SQIVND (reference sequence). CDR3 bases: TGTGCCAGTAGTACCAATGACATGCCCAATCAGCCCCAGCATTTT. Translated, it gives CASSTNDMPNQPQHF.

V gene TRBV7-3 combines with J gene TRBJ1-6; D unclear. This CDR3 region has 12 residues. Germline V gene lookup returns CDR1 SGHTA and CDR2 FQGTGA. Deletions cut 2 bases from V and 9 bases from J, with 5 bases between. CDR3 in amino acids: CASSLSGSPLHF. In DNA, the CDR3 is TGTGCCAGCAGCTTATCGGGTTCACCCCTCCACTTT.

This chain joins TRBV7-9 and TRBJ1-3; D is unresolved. V was trimmed by 2 bases and J by 3 bases, leaving 11 bases between them. The CDR3 runs to 15 residues. Germline V CDR1 and CDR2: SEHNR, FQNEAQ (reference sequence). CDR3 in amino acids: CASSLYGGIGNTIYF. In DNA form, the CDR3 reads TGTGCCAGCAGCTTATACGGAGGGATTGGAAACACCATATATTTT.

This clone was observed a handful of times. V and J are TRBV6-5 and TRBJ1-2; no reliable D call. The CDR3 has 16 residues. V lost 0 bases and J lost 7, with 18 bases in between. Looked up from germline, CDR1 is MNHEY and CDR2 is SVGAGI. The CDR3 protein is CASSYSDFRQSGGYTF. The DNA of the CDR3 is TGTGCCAGCAGTTACTCGGATTTCAGACAATCAGGTGGCTACACCTTC.

The chain uses TRBV9 and TRBJ1-1; D unresolved. The CDR3 has 15 residues. Trimming removed 0 bases at V and 1 base at J, with 10 bases between. The V gene's germline CDR1 is SGDLS and CDR2 YYNGEE. CDR3 in amino acids: CASSVGGAENTEAFF. The CDR3 region has the DNA TGTGCCAGCAGCGTAGGGGGAGCGGAGAACACTGAAGCTTTCTTT.

The J gene is TRBJ2-7, the V gene TRBV18; 7 positions agree with TRBD2. This CDR3 spans 13 amino acids. CDR1 KGHSH and CDR2 LQKENI come from the germline V gene. V lost 3 bases to trimming and J lost 3 bases; unmatched junction nucleotides: 2. CDR3 region: CASSPGGDYEQYF. The CDR3 nucleotides are TGTGCCAGCTCACCGGGAGGGGACTACGAGCAGTACTTC.

This chain links TRBV19 with TRBJ2-3, with a weak D call TRBD1 (7 bases). Deletions cut 3 bases from V and 3 bases from J, with 13 bases between. The CDR3 runs to 15 residues. The germline V gene has CDR1 LNHDA and CDR2 SQIVND (reference sequence). The CDR3 DNA follows: TGTGCCAGTAGTATGTATGCAGGGGGGACAGATACGCAGTATTTT. Its translation is CASSMYAGGTDTQYF.

V gene TRBV19 combines with J gene TRBJ1-1; D not certain. V lost 3 bases and J lost 1, with 12 bases in between. Germline V CDR1 and CDR2: LNHDA, SQIVND (reference sequence). The CDR3 spans 15 residues. CDR3 nucleotides: TGTGCCAGTAGTATCTCCCGCAGGCCGAACACTGAAGCTTTCTTT. It is translated as CASSISRRPNTEAFF.

This clone was found once. The J gene is TRBJ2-1, the V gene TRBV7-3; 8 nucleotides align to TRBD1. There are 14 residues in the CDR3. The V gene's germline CDR1 is SGHTA and CDR2 FQGTGA. V gave up 4 bases and J gave up 8 bases; unmatched junction bases: 7. The CDR3 here is CASSSGTGWDEQFF. The CDR3 DNA is TGTGCCAGCAGCTCCGGGACAGGTTGGGATGAGCAGTTCTTC.

The chain is built from TRBV4-3 and TRBJ1-1; 7 nucleotides line up with TRBD1. Trimming removed 0 bases from V and 5 bases from J; junction bases left unmatched: 6. Germline CDR1 and CDR2: LGHNA and YSLEER. This CDR3 region has 15 residues. CDR3 sequence: CASSQDHRGRTEAFF. The CDR3 bases are TGCGCCAGCAGCCAAGATCACAGGGGTCGGACTGAAGCTTTCTTT.

The rearrangement uses TRBV7-2 and TRBJ2-5; the match to TRBD2 covers 13 bases. Germline values: CDR1 SGHTA, CDR2 FQGNSA. The V and J ends lost 4 bases and 0 bases, in that order; junction bases with no gene match: 11. This CDR3 has 19 residues. For the CDR3, the DNA is TGTGCCAGCAGCTGGCTAGGACTAGCGGGAGCGGGGTACCAAGAGACCCAGTACTTC. The encoded protein is CASSWLGLAGAGYQETQYF.

DNA of the CDR3: TGTGCCAGCAGCTCACAATGGTCGGACAGCGTAACGGATTCACCCCTCCACTTT. Translation: CASSSQWSDSVTDSPLHF. This chain connects TRBV7-9 to TRBJ1-6, with D possibly matching TRBD1 (6 bases). V was cut by 4 bases and J by 8 bases, with 24 bases left in between. The germline V gene encodes CDR1 SEHNR and CDR2 FQNEAQ (reference sequence). This CDR3 has 18 residues.